This T cell receptor (beta chain) emerged from a study of T-cell reconstitution after alpha-beta-depleted transplantation in children. Study-wide findings and caveats: Expanded graft clones, several hundred of them, were reportedly the source of alpha-beta T cells about two months after transplant.

With respect to this clonotype: The target antigen is unknown.

This CDR3 is built from 15 residues. With 5 bases clipped from V and 3 bases from J, the junction kept 10 bases outside the gene matches. Per the germline V gene, CDR1 is KGHSH and CDR2 is LQKENI. The TCRbeta library incorporated unique molecular identifiers. MiXCR, applied by TCRdb to the PCR reads, yields one record per CDR3 protein. The sample records approximately 800,000 distinct CDR3 sequences, 16% being singletons. The chain recombines TRBV18 with TRBJ2-7; 7 nucleotides match TRBD1. The source of this sequence is a male patient between 10 and 17 years old who had a stem cell transplant for acute lymphoblastic leukemia, so the T cells may come from the graft donor. The source was PBMCs, mostly from graft donor cells, collected 360 days after TCRalphabeta/CD19-depleted stem cell transplant. The CDR3 DNA sequence: TGTGCCAGCTCAAAGACCCGGGACAGCTTCTACGAGCAGTACTTC. The encoded protein is CASSKTRDSFYEQYF.